Listed here are 22 T cell receptor beta chains from one sample, sequenced in a study of spatial heterogeneity in lung cancer (dated by TCRdb to between 2018 and 2021). Findings and caveats that apply to the study as a whole: The tumor nonsynonymous mutation count correlated with the number of expanded alpha and beta TCRs within the tumor.

Library method: 5' RACE. The sample was run on a NextSeq 500. The public reads were reprocessed in TCRdb via fastp at Q25 and MiXCR, keeping in-frame beta chains. Identical CDR3 protein sequences are pooled into one entry, listed with their most common genes and DNA. This sample holds around 13,000 distinct CDR3 sequences; roughly 6.6% were observed only once. Clones ranked in the top ten supply about 3.5% of the sample. These receptors' antigens are unknown. This specimen's time point label, interpreted: sample taken at primary tumor resection. This material consisted of lung tumor tissue, taken at surgery. Receptors were obtained from a female donor with early-stage non-small cell lung cancer.

This clonotype was detected ten times or more. The chain carries TRBV7-9 and TRBJ1-2; 8 positions match TRBD1. Trimming took 6 bases from V and 4 from J; bases not matched to a gene: 4. Germline CDR1 and CDR2: SEHNR and FQNEAQ (reference sequence). The CDR3 loop spans 13 amino acids. CDR3 nucleotide sequence: TGTGCCAGCAGGGACAGGGCGGGCTATGGCTACACCTTC. It is translated as CASRDRAGYGYTF. The full variable domain, its missing parts supplied by reference TRBV7-9 and TRBJ1-2, is DTGVSQNPRHKITKRGQNVTFRCDPISEHNRLYWYRQTLGQGPEFLTYFQNEAQLEKSRLLSDRFSAERPKGSFSTLEIQRTEQGDSAMYLCASRDRAGYGYTFGSGTRLTVV.

In this sample, this clonotype turned up many times. The chain employs TRBV28 and TRBJ2-7, with D possibly TRBD1 on 5 matching bases. The CDR3 is 13 residues long. Germline loops: CDR1 MDHEN, CDR2 SYDVKM. V lost 8 bases and J 1 base, leaving 12 bases between the germline ends. Here the CDR3 DNA reads TGTGCCAGCGGCAAGGGGCCTTCCTACGAGCAGTACTTC. Protein: CASGKGPSYEQYF. Filled out from reference TRBV28 and TRBJ2-7, the complete variable domain reads DVKVTQSSRYLVKRTGEKVFLECVQDMDHENMFWYRQDPGLGLRLIYFSYDVKMKEKGDIPEGYSVSREKKERFSLILESASTNQTSMYLCASGKGPSYEQYFGPGTRLTVT.

By sample share, this clonotype is medium-sized (0.01 to 0.1%). This chain joins TRBV12-3 or TRBV12-4 and TRBJ2-1; the D gene is possibly TRBD1 (5 bases). Between the trimmed V and J ends, which lost 3 bases and 10 bases, there was a span of 10 bases. The CDR3 sequence is 12 residues long. CDR3 region: CASSFSRQEQFF. CDR3 nucleotides: TGTGCCAGCAGTTTTTCTAGACAGGAGCAGTTCTTC.

This clonotype was picked up many times. The gene calls are TRBV20-1 and TRBJ1-1; possible D gene TRBD1, 5 bases. The V end lost 6 bases, the J end lost 1 base, and 9 bases lay between the germline ends. The CDR3 covers 12 residues. Germline CDR1 and CDR2: DFQATT and SNEGSKA (reference sequence). The CDR3 bases are TGCAGTGCGGGGGAGAGGAACACTGAAGCTTTCTTT. Protein product: CSAGERNTEAFF.

This clonotype was found many times. The V call is TRBV6-1, the J call TRBJ1-5, with 7 bases aligning to TRBD1. V shed 8 bases, J shed 0 bases, and the junction held 13 bases outside the gene matches. This CDR3 is 17 amino acids long. Per germline, CDR1 MNHNS and CDR2 SASEGT. CDR3 sequence: CASSPEGDSYSNQPQHF. The CDR3 nucleotides are TGTGCCAGCTCTCCTGAGGGGGACAGTTATAGCAATCAGCCCCAGCATTTT.

This clonotype ranks as medium-sized. This sequence joins TRBV7-9 and TRBJ2-4; 7 nucleotides align to TRBD1. Germline CDR1 SEHNR, CDR2 FQNEAQ (reference sequence). The CDR3 is 14 residues long. Germline trimming cut 5 bases from V and 8 bases from J; bases unmatched to any gene: 9. CDR3 loop: CASSDDRDEDIQYF. Here the CDR3 DNA reads TGTGCCAGCAGCGACGACAGGGATGAGGACATTCAGTACTTC.

By sample fraction, this clonotype is medium-sized. This rearrangement joins TRBV29-1 to TRBJ2-2; 7 bases map to TRBD1. There are 14 residues in the CDR3. From germline, CDR1 is SQVTM and CDR2 ANQGSEA. V was pared by 4 bases and J by 5 bases, with 7 bases of the junction left unmatched. The CDR3 DNA follows: TGCAGCGTTGCTAAAACAGGGGATACCGGGGAGCTGTTTTTT. It specifies CSVAKTGDTGELFF.

By frequency in the sample, this clonotype is medium-sized. CDR3: CASSGSKGNQETQYF. CDR3 sequence (DNA): TGTGCCAGCAGCGGTTCCAAGGGGAACCAAGAGACCCAGTACTTC. The chain uses TRBV6-1 and TRBJ2-5; TRBD1 might be the D (5 bases). The CDR3 has 15 residues. Trimming pared 6 bases from V and 0 bases from J, leaving 14 bases between. Germline V gives CDR1 MNHNS, CDR2 SASEGT.

This clonotype is classed as medium-sized. The chain links TRBV28 to TRBJ1-2; D uncertain. This CDR3 contains 16 residues. Deletions cut 3 bases from V and 4 bases from J, with 18 bases between. Germline values: CDR1 MDHEN, CDR2 SYDVKM. This CDR3 is CASSFVAVATGYGYTF. For the CDR3, the DNA is TGTGCCAGCAGTTTCGTGGCGGTTGCCACGGGCTATGGCTACACCTTC.

Many counts were recorded for this clonotype. The V call is TRBV5-1, the J call TRBJ2-3; D is uncertain. Trimming took 4 bases from V and 4 from J, leaving 13 bases between them. Per the germline V gene, CDR1 is SGHRS and CDR2 is YFSETQ. This CDR3 is 14 amino acids long. Here the CDR3 reads CASSLATRPDTQYF. The CDR3 coding sequence is TGCGCCAGCAGCCTCGCGACCCGCCCAGATACGCAGTATTTT. Full variable domain (rest looked up from reference TRBV5-1 and TRBJ2-3): KAGVTQTPRYLIKTRGQQVTLSCSPISGHRSVSWYQQTPGQGLQFLFEYFSETQRNKGNFPGRFSGRQFSNSRSEMNVSTLELGDSALYLCASSLATRPDTQYFGPGTRLTVL.

This clonotype is judged medium-sized. The chain carries TRBV18 and TRBJ1-1; tentative D call: TRBD1 (5 bases). V lost 3 bases and J 3 bases, leaving 8 bases between the germline ends. The CDR3 is 13 residues long. Germline CDR1 reads KGHSH; CDR2 reads LQKENI. The CDR3 is CASSPTTDTEAFF. CDR3 nucleotides: TGTGCCAGCTCACCTACGACAGACACTGAAGCTTTCTTT.

V gene TRBV20-1 combines with J gene TRBJ1-4; no definite D call. CDR3 size: 12 residues. V was cut by 6 bases and J by 5 bases, with 10 bases left in between. Germline loops: CDR1 DFQATT, CDR2 SNEGSKA (reference sequence). The CDR3, as DNA: TGCAGTGCCTCCCCGCAGAATGAAAAACTGTTTTTT. Protein product: CSASPQNEKLFF.

At least ten counts were recorded for this clonotype. V is TRBV11-2 and J is TRBJ2-2; 8 bases line up with TRBD2. Germline V gives CDR1 SGHAT, CDR2 FQNNGV. V shed 5 bases, J shed 2 bases, and the junction held 4 bases outside the gene matches. This CDR3 is built from 15 residues. CDR3 region: CASSSLAGNTGELFF. CDR3 sequence (DNA): TGTGCCAGCAGCAGCCTAGCGGGCAACACCGGGGAGCTGTTTTTT.

This clonotype was detected many times. This chain links TRBV7-9 with TRBJ2-5; D gene unclear. The V gene's germline CDR1 is SEHNR and CDR2 FQNEAQ (reference sequence). This CDR3 region has 14 residues. V was trimmed by 5 bases and J by 6 bases, leaving 16 bases between them. The CDR3 spells CASSPAAMIKTQYF. As DNA, the CDR3 is TGTGCCAGCAGCCCCGCGGCCATGATAAAGACCCAGTACTTC.

This clonotype was recorded many times. The chain carries TRBV5-1 and TRBJ2-7; 14 positions match TRBD2. V gave up 2 bases and J gave up 4 bases; unmatched junction bases: 5. Germline V gene sequence: CDR1 SGHRS, CDR2 YFSETQ. The CDR3 spans 16 residues. In DNA form, the CDR3 reads TGCGCCAGCAGCTTTGGGACTAGCGGGAGAGCTTACGAGCAGTACTTC. This gives the protein CASSFGTSGRAYEQYF.

This clonotype is medium-sized. CDR3 in DNA: TGTGCCAGCACCTTCCAGGGTAGAACTGAAAAACTGTTTTTT. Translated: CASTFQGRTEKLFF. The genes are TRBV7-2 and TRBJ1-4, with D tentatively TRBD1 (5 bases). The CDR3 is 14 amino acids. Germline V CDR1 and CDR2: SGHTA, FQGNSA. V lost 7 bases, J lost 7 bases, and 16 bases lay in between.

This clonotype was recorded a few times. J is TRBJ2-1 and V is TRBV2; TRBD1 might be the D (6 bases). CDR1 is SNHLY, CDR2 FYNNEI, per germline. Trimming shortened V by 6 bases and J by 4 bases, and 10 bases separated the two germline ends. The CDR3 runs 13 residues. The CDR3 loop is CASSGQSYNEQFF. CDR3 nucleotides: TGTGCCAGCAGCGGACAGTCTTACAATGAGCAGTTCTTC.

In its sample, this clonotype is medium-sized (0.01 to 0.1%). This chain joins TRBV6-5 and TRBJ2-7, with unresolved D. CDR1 and CDR2 from the germline V gene are MNHEY and SVGAGI. The CDR3 sequence is 14 residues long. V was pared by 2 bases and J by 2 bases, with 10 bases between. The CDR3 loop reads CASSYAKVPYEQYF. CDR3 bases: TGTGCCAGCAGTTACGCCAAAGTACCCTACGAGCAGTACTTC.

This clonotype has at least ten counts. The chain combines TRBV20-1 with TRBJ1-1; D might be TRBD1 (5 bases). Germline V gives CDR1 DFQATT, CDR2 SNEGSKA (reference sequence). The CDR3 loop spans 16 amino acids. Trimming removed 6 bases from V and 0 bases from J, with 20 bases in between. The CDR3 DNA sequence: TGCAGTGCCCCCCCTCGGGGGGGAATCATGAACACTGAAGCTTTCTTT. Translation gives CSAPPRGGIMNTEAFF.

Relative to its sample, this clonotype is medium-sized. This chain links TRBV28 with TRBJ1-4, with D unclear. There are 11 residues in the CDR3. CDR1 MDHEN and CDR2 SYDVKM come from the germline V gene. V lost 3 bases and J lost 8, with 4 bases in between. The CDR3 sequence: CASSLLEKLFF. The CDR3 region has the DNA TGTGCCAGCAGTTTGCTAGAAAAACTGTTTTTT.

This clonotype has a count of ten or more. The rearrangement links TRBV20-1 to TRBJ2-1; unclear D gene. Germline assignment: CDR1 DFQATT and CDR2 SNEGSKA (reference sequence). The CDR3 is 16 residues long. V dropped 2 bases and J dropped 0 bases, with 14 bases sitting between them. The CDR3 region is CSARPLGSSSYNEQFF. The CDR3 bases are TGCAGTGCTAGACCCTTGGGTTCCAGCTCCTACAATGAGCAGTTCTTC.

This clonotype is classed as medium-sized. This sequence joins TRBV28 and TRBJ1-1; D call uncertain. The V gene lost 3 bases and the J gene lost 4 bases, with 9 bases spanning the gap. Per the germline V gene, CDR1 is MDHEN and CDR2 is SYDVKM. The CDR3 has 13 residues. CDR3 coding DNA: TGTGCCAGCAGTTTGGGTCATAGCACTGAAGCTTTCTTT. Translation gives CASSLGHSTEAFF. The full variable domain, rest sourced from reference TRBV28 and TRBJ1-1, is DVKVTQSSRYLVKRTGEKVFLECVQDMDHENMFWYRQDPGLGLRLIYFSYDVKMKEKGDIPEGYSVSREKKERFSLILESASTNQTSMYLCASSLGHSTEAFFGQGTRLTVV.